A single sample gave rise to the 27 T cell receptor beta chains below, sequenced in a study of identical twins. Via MiXCR, TCRdb re-called the 5' RACE reads, giving one row per CDR3 protein. The table records 750,000 to 950,000 distinct CDR3 sequences, around an eighth of them present only once. These same records also appear under a second study, on yellow fever vaccine responses in identical twins.

Sequenced material: PBMCs. All receptors come from a woman under 30 in good health.

The rearrangement links TRBV7-7 to TRBJ2-1, with D possibly TRBD2 on 6 matching bases. The CDR3 has 13 residues. V lost 5 bases and J lost 9, with 14 bases in between. Germline V gene lookup returns CDR1 SSHAT and CDR2 FNYEAQ (reference sequence). CDR3 loop: CASSPKLAGEQFF. The CDR3 nucleotides read TGTGCCAGCAGCCCTAAACTAGCCGGTGAGCAGTTCTTC.

This chain connects TRBV12-3 or TRBV12-4 to TRBJ2-1; D remains unclear. Trimming shortened V by 5 bases and J by 3 bases, and 14 bases separated the two germline ends. This CDR3 has 15 amino acids. CDR3 DNA sequence: TGTGCCAGCAGTACCGACTCCCCGGGCTACAATGAGCAGTTCTTC. Amino acid sequence: CASSTDSPGYNEQFF.

The V call is TRBV3-1, the J call TRBJ2-5, with D possibly matching TRBD2 (6 bases). The CDR3 extends over 16 amino acids. The germline V gene encodes CDR1 LGHDT and CDR2 YNNKEL (reference sequence). V gave up 3 bases and J gave up 3 bases, with 17 bases separating them. The CDR3 here is CASSHEPSVVEETQYF. CDR3 DNA sequence: TGTGCCAGCAGCCATGAGCCTAGCGTAGTAGAAGAGACCCAGTACTTC.

This clonotype was counted a few times. The chain links TRBV20-1 to TRBJ2-3, with 8 bases aligning to TRBD1. The J segment lost 0 bases and the V segment lost 6 bases, leaving 5 bases of the junction unmatched. Germline values: CDR1 DFQATT, CDR2 SNEGSKA (reference sequence). This CDR3 is 14 amino acids long. The CDR3 nucleotides read TGCAGTGCCGGACAGGGTAGGAGCACAGATACGCAGTATTTT. It translates to CSAGQGRSTDTQYF.

The V call is TRBV24-1, the J call TRBJ2-3; possibly TRBD2 for D (5 bases). The CDR3 is 12 amino acids. Germline loops: CDR1 KGHDR, CDR2 SFDVKD. Deletions cut 5 bases from V and 9 bases from J, with 11 bases between. The CDR3 region is CATSGRGETQYF. The CDR3 coding sequence is TGTGCCACCAGTGGCCGGGGAGAAACGCAGTATTTT.

This clonotype was seen ten or more times. The rearrangement links TRBV20-1 to TRBJ1-3; D not resolved. V was trimmed by 1 base and J by 2 bases, leaving 6 bases between them. The CDR3 consists of 13 residues. Germline CDR1 reads DFQATT; CDR2 reads SNEGSKA (reference sequence). CDR3 DNA: TGCAGTGCTAGAGCCCATCCTGGAAACACCATATATTTT. Its translation: CSARAHPGNTIYF.

The chain couples TRBV7-9 to TRBJ2-2; D not resolved. Trimming removed 1 base from V and 0 bases from J, with 9 bases in between. The CDR3 contains 16 residues. Looked up from germline, CDR1 is SEHNR and CDR2 is FQNEAQ (reference sequence). The CDR3 here is CASSLGVSANTGELFF. The CDR3 nucleotides are TGTGCCAGCAGCTTAGGTGTCAGCGCGAACACCGGGGAGCTGTTTTTT.

This clonotype was recorded at least ten times. This CDR3 is CASIGQGAIGNQPQHF. As DNA, the CDR3 is TGTGCCAGCATAGGACAGGGGGCTATAGGCAATCAGCCCCAGCATTTT. This sequence joins TRBV12-3 or TRBV12-4 and TRBJ1-5; the match to TRBD1 covers 11 bases. After removal of 7 bases from V and 2 bases from J, the junction contained 7 bases not matched to a gene. CDR3 length: 16 residues.

This clonotype came up many times. The rearrangement uses TRBV12-3 or TRBV12-4 and TRBJ2-3; 12 nucleotides agree with TRBD2. This CDR3 has 15 residues. Trimming took 3 bases from V and 6 from J; bases not matched to a gene: 4. CDR3 in amino acids: CASSLTSGGSDTQYF. The CDR3, as DNA: TGTGCCAGCAGTTTGACTAGCGGGGGTTCCGATACGCAGTATTTT.

This clonotype showed up many times. The chain uses TRBV3-1 and TRBJ2-7; TRBD2 matches at 7 bases. The CDR3 runs to 14 residues. Germline-derived CDR1 and CDR2 are LGHDT and YNNKEL (reference sequence). Trimming at V came to 3 bases and at J to 2 bases, leaving 4 bases not matched to a gene. This CDR3 is CASSQGRVAYEQYF. CDR3 in DNA: TGTGCCAGCAGCCAGGGGAGGGTGGCCTACGAGCAGTACTTC.

This chain uses TRBV24-1 with TRBJ2-1; 7 bases line up with TRBD2. This CDR3 is 17 amino acids long. The germline gives CDR1 KGHDR, CDR2 SFDVKD. The J segment lost 2 bases and the V segment lost 0 bases, leaving 6 bases of the junction unmatched. CDR3 nucleotide sequence: TGTGCCACCAGTGATTTGAGGGCGGGAGCTCCCTACAATGAGCAGTTCTTC. Translating it yields CATSDLRAGAPYNEQFF.

This clonotype was recorded a few times. The chain links TRBV29-1 to TRBJ2-5; possibly TRBD2 for D (5 bases). Germline V gene data show CDR1 as SQVTM and CDR2 as ANQGSEA. V was trimmed by 2 bases and J by 5 bases, leaving 18 bases between them. This CDR3 contains 15 residues. This chain's CDR3 is CSVESFRGWAETQYF. The CDR3 bases are TGCAGCGTTGAAAGTTTTCGAGGGTGGGCGGAGACCCAGTACTTC.

This clonotype was picked up a small number of times. The V call is TRBV5-1, the J call TRBJ2-5; D may be TRBD1 (6 bases). The germline V and J ends were trimmed by 0 bases and 3 bases, with 12 bases remaining between them. The CDR3 loop spans 15 amino acids. The germline V gene encodes CDR1 SGHRS and CDR2 YFSETQ. CDR3 DNA sequence: TGCGCCAGCAGCTTGGTTGCCAGGGGCGAAGAGACCCAGTACTTC. Translating gives CASSLVARGEETQYF. Together with reference TRBV5-1 and TRBJ2-5, the CDR3 gives the full variable domain: KAGVTQTPRYLIKTRGQQVTLSCSPISGHRSVSWYQQTPGQGLQFLFEYFSETQRNKGNFPGRFSGRQFSNSRSEMNVSTLELGDSALYLCASSLVARGEETQYFGPGTRLLVL.

The V call is TRBV2, the J call TRBJ1-2; D is uncertain. The germline gives CDR1 SNHLY, CDR2 FYNNEI. The CDR3 sequence is 15 residues long. Trimming stripped 2 bases from V and 4 bases from J, with 14 bases between. CDR3 loop: CASSENRAVIYGYTF. The DNA of the CDR3 is TGTGCCAGCAGTGAAAACCGCGCGGTAATCTATGGCTACACCTTC.

This clonotype occurred once. The chain couples TRBV9 to TRBJ2-1; 9 bases are a match to TRBD1. J gave up 6 bases and V 0 bases, and 4 bases lay outside the gene matches. The CDR3 has 15 amino acids. Looked up from germline, CDR1 is SGDLS and CDR2 is YYNGEE. CDR3 in amino acids: CASSVDRGRGNEQFF. CDR3 sequence (DNA): TGTGCCAGCAGCGTAGACAGGGGGCGCGGCAATGAGCAGTTCTTC.

V usage is TRBV4-1 and J usage is TRBJ2-3, with a possible D match to TRBD2 (5 bases). This CDR3 region has 14 residues. Germline V gene data show CDR1 as MGHRA and CDR2 as YSYEKL. Trimming cost V 1 base and J 8 bases, with 13 bases left between them. The CDR3, as DNA: TGCGCCAGCAGCCAAGGGGAGACGGCCGTTACGCAGTATTTT. Translating it yields CASSQGETAVTQYF.

This clonotype was counted between two and nine times. The chain employs TRBV28 and TRBJ2-1; 9 positions agree with TRBD2. V lost 2 bases to trimming and J lost 7 bases; unmatched junction nucleotides: 3. The CDR3 loop spans 14 amino acids. CDR1 is MDHEN and CDR2 is SYDVKM in the germline V gene. The CDR3 DNA is TGTGCCAGCAGTTTACTAGCGGGGTGGAATGAGCAGTTCTTC. Its translation is CASSLLAGWNEQFF.

This clonotype was seen a handful of times. It is likely a read error, because the conserved phenylalanine at the end of the CDR3 is missing. Because the CDR3's place on the DNA is in doubt, the DNA is left out and the CDR3 is given as listed by TCRdb. This chain connects TRBV6-5 to TRBJ2-3. Germline V gene sequence: CDR1 MNHEY, CDR2 SVGAGI. With termini counted, the CDR3 has 16 amino acids. The CDR3 protein is CASSYGTSAAQIRSMR.

This clonotype was picked up a small number of times. The chain is built from TRBV6-5 and TRBJ2-5, with a tentative D call TRBD1 (8 bases). This CDR3 is built from 16 residues. Germline V gives CDR1 MNHEY, CDR2 SVGAGI. V lost 0 bases to trimming and J lost 2 bases, with 13 bases between them. The CDR3: CASSYSTGEGQETQYF. The CDR3 region has the DNA TGTGCCAGCAGTTACTCGACAGGGGAGGGTCAAGAGACCCAGTACTTC.

This clonotype came up a few times. The J gene is TRBJ2-7, the V gene TRBV10-3; 10 positions agree with TRBD1. With V trimmed by 10 bases and J by 4 bases, 7 bases remained unmatched. There are 13 residues in the CDR3. In germline, CDR1 is ENHRY, CDR2 SYGVKD. Here the CDR3 reads CATGGQGWYEQYV. The CDR3 nucleotides are TGTGCCACCGGGGGACAGGGGTGGTACGAGCAGTACGTC.

There are many counts of this clonotype. This chain joins TRBV3-1 and TRBJ1-1; D gene uncertain. The germline V gene encodes CDR1 LGHDT and CDR2 YNNKEL (reference sequence). Trimming shortened V by 0 bases and J by 3 bases, and 5 bases separated the two germline ends. This CDR3 comprises 13 residues. The CDR3 nucleotides are TGTGCCAGCAGCCAAGAAGGCTACACTGAAGCTTTCTTT. Translation gives CASSQEGYTEAFF.

In this sample, this clonotype turned up a few times. The rearrangement links TRBV29-1 to TRBJ2-3, with D perhaps matching TRBD2 (7 bases). Germline CDR1 SQVTM, CDR2 ANQGSEA. V lost 0 bases, J lost 4 bases, and 17 bases lay in between. This CDR3 comprises 16 residues. The CDR3 DNA reads TGCAGCGTTGAAGATTGGGGTCGGGGGGCGTCAGATACGCAGTATTTT. This encodes CSVEDWGRGASDTQYF.

This clonotype was found a few times. The CDR3 loop reads CASSEGIGNTIYF. Written as DNA, the CDR3 is TGTGCCAGCAGCGAGGGAATTGGAAACACCATATATTTT. This chain links TRBV6-5 with TRBJ1-3; D uncertain. V lost 6 bases and J 3 bases, leaving 9 bases between the germline ends. Germline values: CDR1 MNHEY, CDR2 SVGAGI. This CDR3 has 13 amino acids.

This clonotype was observed at least ten times. This chain links TRBV27 with TRBJ2-3; TRBD2 might be the D (5 bases). The V end was cut by 9 bases, the J end by 2 bases, with 21 bases between. The germline gives CDR1 MNHEY, CDR2 SMNVEV (reference sequence). The CDR3 covers 16 residues. The CDR3 nucleotides are TGTGCCAGTTCTAAAGGCCGGGGATGGAACACAGATACGCAGTATTTT. Its translation is CASSKGRGWNTDTQYF.

As for this clonotype: Being one base from a much bigger clone, this may be a read error. The genes are TRBV20-1 and TRBJ1-1; tentative D call: TRBD1 (5 bases). The germline V gene has CDR1 DFQATT and CDR2 SNEGSKA (reference sequence). CDR3 size: 16 residues. In DNA form, the CDR3 reads TGCAGTGCTAGAGATCTTCGGGGCAGGTTAAACAATGAAGCTTTCTTT. This codes for CSARDLRGRLNNEAFF.

The CDR3 DNA reads TGCAGCGTTGCTCCCGCTGATTTGAACACTGAAGCTTTCTTT. It yields the protein CSVAPADLNTEAFF. The rearrangement joins TRBV29-1 to TRBJ1-1; no definite D call. Germline CDR1 SQVTM, CDR2 ANQGSEA. The CDR3 spans 14 residues. V was pared by 4 bases and J by 0 bases, with 12 bases between.

This rearrangement joins TRBV2 to TRBJ2-7, with TRBD1 matching 8 bases. With V trimmed by 10 bases and J by 1 base, 15 bases remained unmatched. Per germline, CDR1 SNHLY and CDR2 FYNNEI. CDR3 size: 16 residues. The CDR3 loop reads CATSPDGTGPSYEQYF. In nucleotides, the CDR3 is TGTGCCACCTCGCCGGATGGGACAGGACCATCCTACGAGCAGTACTTC.